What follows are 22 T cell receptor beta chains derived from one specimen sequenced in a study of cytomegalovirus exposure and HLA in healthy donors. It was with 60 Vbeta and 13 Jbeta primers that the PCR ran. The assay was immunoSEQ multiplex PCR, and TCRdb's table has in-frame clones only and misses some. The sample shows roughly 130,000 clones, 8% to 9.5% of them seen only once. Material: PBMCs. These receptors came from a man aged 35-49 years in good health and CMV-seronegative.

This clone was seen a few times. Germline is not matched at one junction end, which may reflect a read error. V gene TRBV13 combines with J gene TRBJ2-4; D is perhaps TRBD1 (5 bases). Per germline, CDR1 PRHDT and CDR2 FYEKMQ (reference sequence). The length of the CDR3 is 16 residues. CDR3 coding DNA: TGTGCCAGCAGCTTAGGAGGGGCGGCAGCCCAAAACATTCAGTACTTC. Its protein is CASSLGGAAAQNIQYF.

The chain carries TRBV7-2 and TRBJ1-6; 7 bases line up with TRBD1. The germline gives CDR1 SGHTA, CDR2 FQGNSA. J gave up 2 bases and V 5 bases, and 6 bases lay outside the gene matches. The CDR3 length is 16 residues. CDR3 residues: CASSASTGTYNSPLHF. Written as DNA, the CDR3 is TGTGCCAGCAGCGCTTCGACAGGGACCTATAATTCACCCCTCCACTTT. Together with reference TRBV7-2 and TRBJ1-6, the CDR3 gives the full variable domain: GAGVSQSPSNKVTEKGKDVELRCDPISGHTALYWYRQSLGQGLEFLIYFQGNSAPDKSGLPSDRFSAERTGGSVSTLTIQRTQQEDSAVYLCASSASTGTYNSPLHFGNGTRLTVT.

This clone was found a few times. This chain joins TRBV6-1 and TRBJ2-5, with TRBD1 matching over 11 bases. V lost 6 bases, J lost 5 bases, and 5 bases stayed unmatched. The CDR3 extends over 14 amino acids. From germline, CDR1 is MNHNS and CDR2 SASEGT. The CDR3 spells CASSGQGAWETQYF. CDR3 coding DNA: TGTGCCAGCAGCGGACAGGGGGCATGGGAGACCCAGTACTTC.

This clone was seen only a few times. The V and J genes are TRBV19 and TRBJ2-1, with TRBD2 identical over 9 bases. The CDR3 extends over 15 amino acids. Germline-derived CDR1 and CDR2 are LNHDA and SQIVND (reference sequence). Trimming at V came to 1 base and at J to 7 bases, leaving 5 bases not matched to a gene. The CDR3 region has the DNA TGTGCCAGTAGTATAGTTGGGCGGGGGGGAAATGAGCAGTTCTTC. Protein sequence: CASSIVGRGGNEQFF.

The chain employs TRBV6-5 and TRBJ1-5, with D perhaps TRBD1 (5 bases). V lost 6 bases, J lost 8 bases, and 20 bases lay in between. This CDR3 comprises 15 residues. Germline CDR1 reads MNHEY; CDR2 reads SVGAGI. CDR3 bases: TGTGCCAGCAGCCCAGACAGCGATTCCTCTAAGCCCCAGCATTTT. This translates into CASSPDSDSSKPQHF.

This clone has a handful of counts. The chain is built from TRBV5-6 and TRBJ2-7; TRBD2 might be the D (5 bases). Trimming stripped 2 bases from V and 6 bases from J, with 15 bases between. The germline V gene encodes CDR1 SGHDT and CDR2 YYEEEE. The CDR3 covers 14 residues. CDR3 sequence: CASSFVRLLSEQYF. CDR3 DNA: TGTGCCAGCAGCTTTGTCAGACTATTGAGCGAGCAGTACTTC.

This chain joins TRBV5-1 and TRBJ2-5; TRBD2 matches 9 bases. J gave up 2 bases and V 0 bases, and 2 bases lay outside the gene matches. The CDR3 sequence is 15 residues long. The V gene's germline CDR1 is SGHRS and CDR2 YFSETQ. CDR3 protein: CASSLALAGQETQYF. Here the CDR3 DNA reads TGCGCCAGCAGCTTGGCCCTAGCGGGACAAGAGACCCAGTACTTC.

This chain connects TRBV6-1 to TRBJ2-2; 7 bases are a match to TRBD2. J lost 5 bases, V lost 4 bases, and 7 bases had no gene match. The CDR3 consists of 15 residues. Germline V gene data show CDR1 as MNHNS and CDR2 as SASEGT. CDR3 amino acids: CASSVDIGRTGELFF. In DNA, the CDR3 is TGTGCCAGCAGTGTTGACATCGGGAGGACCGGGGAGCTGTTTTTT.

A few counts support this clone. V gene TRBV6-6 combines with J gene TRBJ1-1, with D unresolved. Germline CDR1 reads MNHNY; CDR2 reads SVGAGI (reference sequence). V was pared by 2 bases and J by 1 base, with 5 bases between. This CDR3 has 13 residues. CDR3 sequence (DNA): TGTGCCAGCAGTTACGCACAGAACACTGAAGCTTTCTTT. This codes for CASSYAQNTEAFF.

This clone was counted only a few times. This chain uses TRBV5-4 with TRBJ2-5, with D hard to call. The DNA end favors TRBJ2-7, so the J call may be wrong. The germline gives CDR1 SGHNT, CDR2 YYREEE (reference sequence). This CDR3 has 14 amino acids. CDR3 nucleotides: TGTGCCAGCAGCTTGGGACCGGAGCCTTACGAGCAGTACTTC. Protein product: CASSLGPEPYEQYF.

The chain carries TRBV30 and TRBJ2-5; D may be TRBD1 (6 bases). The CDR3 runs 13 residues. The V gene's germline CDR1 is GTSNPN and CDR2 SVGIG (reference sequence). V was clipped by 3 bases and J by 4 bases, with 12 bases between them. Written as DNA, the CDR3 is TGTGCCTGGAGCGCCAGGGGCAGAGAGACCCAGTACTTC. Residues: CAWSARGRETQYF.

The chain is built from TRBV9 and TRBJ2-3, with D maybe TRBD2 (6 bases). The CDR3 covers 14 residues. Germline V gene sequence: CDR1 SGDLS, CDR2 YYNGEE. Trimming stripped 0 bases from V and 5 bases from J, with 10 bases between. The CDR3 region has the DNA TGTGCCAGCAGCGTAGCGGGGGTGGTAGATACGCAGTATTTT. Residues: CASSVAGVVDTQYF.

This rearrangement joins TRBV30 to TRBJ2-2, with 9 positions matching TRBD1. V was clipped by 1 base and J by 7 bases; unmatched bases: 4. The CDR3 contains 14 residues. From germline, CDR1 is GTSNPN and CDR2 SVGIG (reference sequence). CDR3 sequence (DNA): TGTGCCTGGAGTGGGGACAGGGATAACGGGGAGCTGTTTTTT. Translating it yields CAWSGDRDNGELFF.

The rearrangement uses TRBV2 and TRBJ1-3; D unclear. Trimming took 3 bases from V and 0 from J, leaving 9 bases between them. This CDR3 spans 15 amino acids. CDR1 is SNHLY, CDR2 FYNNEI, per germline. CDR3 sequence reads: CASSDELFSGNTIYF. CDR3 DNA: TGTGCCAGCAGTGATGAACTGTTCTCTGGAAACACCATATATTTT.

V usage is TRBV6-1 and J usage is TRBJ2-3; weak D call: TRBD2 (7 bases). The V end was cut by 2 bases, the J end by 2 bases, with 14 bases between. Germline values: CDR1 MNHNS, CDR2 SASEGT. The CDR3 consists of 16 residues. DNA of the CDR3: TGTGCCAGCAGTGAAAGGGGGGGGGCTACCACAGATACGCAGTATTTT. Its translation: CASSERGGATTDTQYF.

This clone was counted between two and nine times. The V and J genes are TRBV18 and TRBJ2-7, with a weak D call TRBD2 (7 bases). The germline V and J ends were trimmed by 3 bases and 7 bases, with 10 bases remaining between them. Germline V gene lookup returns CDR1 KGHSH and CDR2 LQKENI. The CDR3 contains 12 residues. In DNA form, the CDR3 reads TGTGCCAGCTCACCGGGGGGGCTGGAGCAGTACTTC. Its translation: CASSPGGLEQYF.

The CDR3 is CASRGAVNTEAFF. CDR3 bases: TGTGCCAGTCGGGGAGCGGTGAACACTGAAGCTTTCTTT. V gene TRBV25-1 combines with J gene TRBJ1-1; D gene unclear. CDR1 MGHDK and CDR2 SYGVNS come from the germline V gene. Trimming stripped 9 bases from V and 0 bases from J, with 11 bases between. The CDR3 has 13 residues.

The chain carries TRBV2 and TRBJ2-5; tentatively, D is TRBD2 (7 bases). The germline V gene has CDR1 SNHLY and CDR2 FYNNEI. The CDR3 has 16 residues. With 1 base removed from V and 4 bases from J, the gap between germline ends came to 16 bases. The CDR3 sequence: CASSEGEGGRLETQYF. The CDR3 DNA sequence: TGTGCCAGCAGTGAAGGGGAGGGGGGGCGGTTAGAGACCCAGTACTTC.

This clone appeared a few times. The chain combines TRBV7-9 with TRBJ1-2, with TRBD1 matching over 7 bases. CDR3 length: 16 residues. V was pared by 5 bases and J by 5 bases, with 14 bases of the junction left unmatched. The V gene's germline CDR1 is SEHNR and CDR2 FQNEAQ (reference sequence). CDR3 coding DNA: TGTGCCAGCAGCCCTCGGGGGGGACAGCCGTTTTATGGCTACACCTTC. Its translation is CASSPRGGQPFYGYTF.

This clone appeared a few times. Written as DNA, the CDR3 is TGTGCCAGCAGCCTGTCGGGGGTATCGACAGATACGCAGTATTTT. Translation gives CASSLSGVSTDTQYF. The rearrangement uses TRBV7-9 and TRBJ2-3; D is perhaps TRBD2 (6 bases). CDR3 length: 15 amino acids. V was shortened by 5 bases and J by 3 bases, with 15 bases between the two germline ends. The germline gives CDR1 SEHNR, CDR2 FQNEAQ (reference sequence).

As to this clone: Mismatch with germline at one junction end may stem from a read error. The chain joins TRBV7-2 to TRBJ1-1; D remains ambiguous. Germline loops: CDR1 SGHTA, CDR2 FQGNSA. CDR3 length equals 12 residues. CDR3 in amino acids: CASSFSVTGAFF. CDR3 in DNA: TGTGCCAGCAGCTTTAGTGTCACTGGAGCTTTCTTT.

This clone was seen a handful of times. The CDR3 DNA is TGTGCCAGCAGTTCAAGGACTGATGCCTATGGCTACACCTTC. It specifies CASSSRTDAYGYTF. This chain joins TRBV6-5 and TRBJ1-2; D gene uncertain. The germline V gene encodes CDR1 MNHEY and CDR2 SVGAGI. The CDR3 consists of 14 residues. V was cut by 4 bases and J by 4 bases, with 13 bases left in between.